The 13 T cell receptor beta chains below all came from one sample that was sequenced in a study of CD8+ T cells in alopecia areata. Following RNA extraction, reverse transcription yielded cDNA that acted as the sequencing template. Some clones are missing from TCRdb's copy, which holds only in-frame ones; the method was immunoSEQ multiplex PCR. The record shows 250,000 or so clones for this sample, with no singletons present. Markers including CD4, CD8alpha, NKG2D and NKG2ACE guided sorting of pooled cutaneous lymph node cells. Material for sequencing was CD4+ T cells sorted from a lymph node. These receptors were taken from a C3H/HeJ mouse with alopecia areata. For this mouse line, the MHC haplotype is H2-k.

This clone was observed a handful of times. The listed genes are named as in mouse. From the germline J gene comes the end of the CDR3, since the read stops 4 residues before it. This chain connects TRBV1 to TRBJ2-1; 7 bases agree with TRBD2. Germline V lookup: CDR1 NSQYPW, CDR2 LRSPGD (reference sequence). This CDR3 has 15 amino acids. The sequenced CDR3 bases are TGCACCTGCAGTGCAGATAGGGGCTGGGGGGCT. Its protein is CTCSADRGWGA. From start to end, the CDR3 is CTCSADRGWGAEQFF.

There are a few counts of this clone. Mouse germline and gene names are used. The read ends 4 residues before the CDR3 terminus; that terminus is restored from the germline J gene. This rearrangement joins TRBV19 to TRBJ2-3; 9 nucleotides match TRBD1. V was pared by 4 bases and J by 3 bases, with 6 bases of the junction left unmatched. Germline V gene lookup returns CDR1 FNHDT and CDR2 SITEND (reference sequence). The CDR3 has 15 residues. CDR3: CASSLGTGRAETLYF. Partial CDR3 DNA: TGTGCCAGCAGTTTAGGGACAGGGAGAGCAGAA.

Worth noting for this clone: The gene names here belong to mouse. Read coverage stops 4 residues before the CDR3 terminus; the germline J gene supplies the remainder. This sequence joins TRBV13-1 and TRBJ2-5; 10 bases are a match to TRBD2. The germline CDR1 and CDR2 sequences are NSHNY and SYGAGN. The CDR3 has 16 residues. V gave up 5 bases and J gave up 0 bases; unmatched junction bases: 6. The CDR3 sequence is CASRPGLGFNQDTQYF. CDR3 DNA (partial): TGTGCCAGCAGGCCGGGACTGGGGTTTAACCAAGAC.

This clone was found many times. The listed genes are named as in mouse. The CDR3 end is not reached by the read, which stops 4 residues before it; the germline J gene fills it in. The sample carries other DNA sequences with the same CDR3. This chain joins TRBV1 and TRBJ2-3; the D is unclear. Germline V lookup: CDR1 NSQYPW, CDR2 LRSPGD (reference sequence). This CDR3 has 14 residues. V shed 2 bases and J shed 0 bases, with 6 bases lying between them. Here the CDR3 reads CTCSAQSSAETLYF. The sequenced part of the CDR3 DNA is TGCACCTGCAGTGCACAGTCTAGTGCAGAA.

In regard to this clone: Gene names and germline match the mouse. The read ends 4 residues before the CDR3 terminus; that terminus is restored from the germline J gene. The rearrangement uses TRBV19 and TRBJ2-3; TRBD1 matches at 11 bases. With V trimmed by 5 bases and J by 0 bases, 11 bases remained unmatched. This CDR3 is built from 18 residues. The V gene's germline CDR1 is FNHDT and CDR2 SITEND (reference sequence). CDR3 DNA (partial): TGTGCCAGCAGCACAACCGGGACAGGGGGTTCTAGTGCAGAA. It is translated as CASSTTGTGGSSAE. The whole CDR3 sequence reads CASSTTGTGGSSAETLYF.

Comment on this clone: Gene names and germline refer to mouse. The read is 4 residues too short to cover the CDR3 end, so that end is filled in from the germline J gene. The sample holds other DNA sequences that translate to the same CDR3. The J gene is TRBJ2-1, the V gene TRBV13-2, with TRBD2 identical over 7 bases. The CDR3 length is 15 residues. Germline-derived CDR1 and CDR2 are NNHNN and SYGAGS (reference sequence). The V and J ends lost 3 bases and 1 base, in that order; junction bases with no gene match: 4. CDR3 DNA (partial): TGTGCCAGCGGTGTCGGGACTGCCAACTATGCT. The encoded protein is CASGVGTANYA. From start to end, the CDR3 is CASGVGTANYAEQFF.

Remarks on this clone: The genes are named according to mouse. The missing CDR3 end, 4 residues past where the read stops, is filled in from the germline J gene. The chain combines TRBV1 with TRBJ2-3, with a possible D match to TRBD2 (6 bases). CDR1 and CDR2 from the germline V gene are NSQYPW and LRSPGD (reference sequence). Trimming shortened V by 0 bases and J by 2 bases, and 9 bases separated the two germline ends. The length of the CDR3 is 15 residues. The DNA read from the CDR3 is TGCACCTGCAGTGCAGATCTGGGGTTTGCAGAA. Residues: CTCSADLGFAE. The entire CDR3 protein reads CTCSADLGFAETLYF.

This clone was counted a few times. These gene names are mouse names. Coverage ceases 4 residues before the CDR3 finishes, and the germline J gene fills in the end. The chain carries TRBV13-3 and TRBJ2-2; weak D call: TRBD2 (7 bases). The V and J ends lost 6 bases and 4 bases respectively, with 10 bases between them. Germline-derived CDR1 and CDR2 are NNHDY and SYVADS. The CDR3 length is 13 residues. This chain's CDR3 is CASTWGRTGQLYF. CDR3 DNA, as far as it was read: TGTGCCAGCACCTGGGGGCGCACCGGG.

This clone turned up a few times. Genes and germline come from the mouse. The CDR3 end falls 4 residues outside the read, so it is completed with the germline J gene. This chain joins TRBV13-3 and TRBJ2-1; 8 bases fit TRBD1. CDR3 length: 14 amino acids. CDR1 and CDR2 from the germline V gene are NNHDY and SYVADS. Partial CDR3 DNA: TGTGCCAGCAGTGAGCAGGGGGCAAGACCT. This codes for CASSEQGARP. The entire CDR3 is CASSEQGARPEQFF.

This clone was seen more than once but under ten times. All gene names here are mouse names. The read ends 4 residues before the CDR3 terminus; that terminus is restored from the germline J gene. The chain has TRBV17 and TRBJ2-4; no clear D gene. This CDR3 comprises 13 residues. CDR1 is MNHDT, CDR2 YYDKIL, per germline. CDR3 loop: CASSRDPGNTLYF. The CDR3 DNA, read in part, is TGTGCTAGCAGTAGAGATCCTGGAAAC.

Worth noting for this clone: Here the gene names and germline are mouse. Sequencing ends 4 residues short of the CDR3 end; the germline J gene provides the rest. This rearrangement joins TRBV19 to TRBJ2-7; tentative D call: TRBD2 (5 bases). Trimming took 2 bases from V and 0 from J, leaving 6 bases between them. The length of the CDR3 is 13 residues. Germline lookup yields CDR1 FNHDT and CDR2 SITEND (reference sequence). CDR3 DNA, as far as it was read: TGTGCCAGCAGTATGACTGTCTCCTAT. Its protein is CASSMTVSY. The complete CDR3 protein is CASSMTVSYEQYF.

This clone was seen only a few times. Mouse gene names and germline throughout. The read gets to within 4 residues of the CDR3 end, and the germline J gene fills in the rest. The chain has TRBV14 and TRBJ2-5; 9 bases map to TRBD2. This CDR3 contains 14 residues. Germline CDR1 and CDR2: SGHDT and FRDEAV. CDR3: CASSTWGGEDTQYF. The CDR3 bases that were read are TGTGCCAGCAGTACCTGGGGGGGAGAAGAC.

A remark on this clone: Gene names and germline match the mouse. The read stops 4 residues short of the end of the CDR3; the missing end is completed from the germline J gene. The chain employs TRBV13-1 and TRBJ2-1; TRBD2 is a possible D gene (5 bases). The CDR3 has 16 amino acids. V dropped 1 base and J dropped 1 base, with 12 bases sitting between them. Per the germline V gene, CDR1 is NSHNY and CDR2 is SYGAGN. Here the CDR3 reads CASSDLIGENYAEQFF. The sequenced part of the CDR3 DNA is TGTGCCAGCAGTGATCTGATTGGGGAAAACTATGCT.